This is a list of T cell receptor beta chains from one sample in a study of CXCR3-negative and CXCR3-positive naive CD8 T cells. TCRdb re-called the 5' RACE reads and catalogs CDR3 proteins one per entry, DNA excluded. The sample totals 120,000 or so distinct CDR3 sequences. The sample comprised naive CXCR3+ CD8+ T cells from blood. All receptors derive from a human donor in good health. Some clones in this sample may be carry-over from other donors' samples. CDR3s include the opening cysteine and the closing phenylalanine or tryptophan.

J gene: TRBJ2-7; V gene: TRBV28; CDR3 protein: CASSFDGTGFTYEQYF
J gene: TRBJ1-6; V gene: TRBV4-2; CDR3 protein: CASSQVVGEVRSPLHF
J gene: TRBJ2-2; V gene: TRBV5-6; CDR3 protein: CASSFGTGAGELFF
J gene: TRBJ2-3; V gene: TRBV14; CDR3 protein: CASSQEHPQDTQYF
J gene: TRBJ2-7; V gene: TRBV20-1; CDR3 protein: CSAQPTRGGEQYF
J gene: TRBJ2-7; V gene: TRBV7-9; CDR3 protein: CASSWGLAENYEQYF
J gene: TRBJ2-5; V gene: TRBV20-1; CDR3 protein: CSASRGAQETQYF
J gene: TRBJ2-1; V gene: TRBV20-1; CDR3 protein: CSARPRGGGTYNEQFF
J gene: TRBJ2-2; V gene: TRBV7-9; CDR3 protein: CASSFLPSSGRANTGELFF
J gene: TRBJ2-7; V gene: TRBV28; CDR3 protein: CASRPGRSSYEQYF
J gene: TRBJ1-6; V gene: TRBV28; CDR3 protein: CASSRWGRPLHF
J gene: TRBJ2-7; V gene: TRBV14; CDR3 protein: CASSLSSPYEQYF
J gene: TRBJ2-1; V gene: TRBV20-1; CDR3 protein: CSAEAGGRLLQWEQFF
J gene: TRBJ1-1; V gene: TRBV14; CDR3 protein: CASSQVAGAPEAFF
J gene: TRBJ2-7; V gene: TRBV13; CDR3 protein: CASSLRAAYEQYF
J gene: TRBJ2-3; V gene: TRBV12-3/TRBV12-4; CDR3 protein: CASSSTGGGGDTQYF
J gene: TRBJ1-2; V gene: TRBV7-9; CDR3 protein: CASSLPGQGSYGYTF
J gene: TRBJ2-7; V gene: TRBV12-3/TRBV12-4; CDR3 protein: CASSFTGDYEQYF
J gene: TRBJ2-4; V gene: TRBV9; CDR3 protein: CASSVESTANNIQYF
J gene: TRBJ2-1; V gene: TRBV7-9; CDR3 protein: CASSAGGASPYYNEQFF